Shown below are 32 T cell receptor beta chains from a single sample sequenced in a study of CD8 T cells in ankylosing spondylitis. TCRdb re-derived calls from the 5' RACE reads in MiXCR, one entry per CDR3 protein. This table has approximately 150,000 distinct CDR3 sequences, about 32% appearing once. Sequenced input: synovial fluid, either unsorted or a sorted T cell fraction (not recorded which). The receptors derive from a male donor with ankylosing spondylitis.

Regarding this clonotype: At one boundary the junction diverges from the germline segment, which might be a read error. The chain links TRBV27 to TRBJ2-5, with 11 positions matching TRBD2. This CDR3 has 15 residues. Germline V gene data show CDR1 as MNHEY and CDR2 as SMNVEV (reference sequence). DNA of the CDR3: TGTGCCAGCAGTTCACCTAGCGGGGGGCAAGGGACCCAGTACTTC. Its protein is CASSSPSGGQGTQYF.

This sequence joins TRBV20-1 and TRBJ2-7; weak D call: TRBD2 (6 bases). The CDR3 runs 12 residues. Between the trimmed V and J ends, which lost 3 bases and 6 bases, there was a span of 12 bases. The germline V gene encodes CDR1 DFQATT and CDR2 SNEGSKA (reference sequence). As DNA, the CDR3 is TGCAGTGCTAGGTGGGGAGGAGGCGAGCAGTACTTC. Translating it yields CSARWGGGEQYF.

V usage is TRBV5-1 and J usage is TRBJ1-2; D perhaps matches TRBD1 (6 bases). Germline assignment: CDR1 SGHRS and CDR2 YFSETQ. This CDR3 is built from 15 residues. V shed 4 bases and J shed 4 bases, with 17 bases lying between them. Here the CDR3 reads CASSPDTGSGYGYTF. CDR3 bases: TGCGCCAGCAGCCCAGACACAGGGTCGGGCTATGGCTACACCTTC.

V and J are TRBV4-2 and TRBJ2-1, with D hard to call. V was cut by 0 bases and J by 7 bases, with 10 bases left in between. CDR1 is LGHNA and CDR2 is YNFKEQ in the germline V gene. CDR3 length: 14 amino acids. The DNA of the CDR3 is TGTGCCAGCAGCCAAGATTCTTCCGGGAATGAGCAGTTCTTC. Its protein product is CASSQDSSGNEQFF.

Here the CDR3 reads CASSGIRGAAYEQYF. The CDR3 nucleotides read TGTGCCAGCAGTGGGATTCGGGGGGCGGCCTACGAGCAGTACTTC. The rearrangement uses TRBV6-1 and TRBJ2-7; D may be TRBD2 (7 bases). Trimming pared 4 bases from V and 2 bases from J, leaving 15 bases between. Germline V gene data show CDR1 as MNHNS and CDR2 as SASEGT. The CDR3 has 15 amino acids.

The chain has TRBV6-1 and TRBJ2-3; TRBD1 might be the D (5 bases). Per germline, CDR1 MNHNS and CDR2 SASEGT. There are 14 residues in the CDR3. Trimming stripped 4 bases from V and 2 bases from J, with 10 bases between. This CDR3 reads CASSVRAFTDTQYF. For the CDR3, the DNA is TGTGCCAGCAGTGTCAGGGCCTTCACAGATACGCAGTATTTT.

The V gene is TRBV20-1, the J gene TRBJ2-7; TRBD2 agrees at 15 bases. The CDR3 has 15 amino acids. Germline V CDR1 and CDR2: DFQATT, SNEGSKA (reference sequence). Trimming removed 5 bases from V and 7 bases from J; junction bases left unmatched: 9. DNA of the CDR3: TGCAGTGCTCCCCGGACTAGCGGGGGGGCACAAGAGCAGTACTTC. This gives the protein CSAPRTSGGAQEQYF.

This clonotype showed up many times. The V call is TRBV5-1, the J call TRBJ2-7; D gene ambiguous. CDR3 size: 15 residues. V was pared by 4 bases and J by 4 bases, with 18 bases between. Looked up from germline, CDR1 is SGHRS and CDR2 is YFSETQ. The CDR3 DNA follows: TGCGCCAGCAGCCCTCAGTACGGCGTGGGGTACGAGCAGTACTTC. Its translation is CASSPQYGVGYEQYF.

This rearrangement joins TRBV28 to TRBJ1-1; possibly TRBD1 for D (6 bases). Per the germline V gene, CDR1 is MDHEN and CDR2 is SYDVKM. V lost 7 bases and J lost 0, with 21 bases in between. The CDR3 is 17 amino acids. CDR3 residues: CASTARQNRALNTEAFF. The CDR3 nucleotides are TGTGCCAGCACCGCCCGACAAAACAGGGCGTTGAACACTGAAGCTTTCTTT. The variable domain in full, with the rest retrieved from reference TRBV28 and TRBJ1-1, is DVKVTQSSRYLVKRTGEKVFLECVQDMDHENMFWYRQDPGLGLRLIYFSYDVKMKEKGDIPEGYSVSREKKERFSLILESASTNQTSMYLCASTARQNRALNTEAFFGQGTRLTVV.

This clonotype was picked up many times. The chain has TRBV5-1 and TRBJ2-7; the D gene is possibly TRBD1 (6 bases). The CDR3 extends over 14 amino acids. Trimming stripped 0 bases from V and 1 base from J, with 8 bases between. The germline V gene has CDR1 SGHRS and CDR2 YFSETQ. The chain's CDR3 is CASSLGGLSYEQYF. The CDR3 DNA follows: TGCGCCAGCAGCTTGGGGGGGCTATCCTACGAGCAGTACTTC. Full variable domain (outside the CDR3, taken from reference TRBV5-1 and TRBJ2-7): KAGVTQTPRYLIKTRGQQVTLSCSPISGHRSVSWYQQTPGQGLQFLFEYFSETQRNKGNFPGRFSGRQFSNSRSEMNVSTLELGDSALYLCASSLGGLSYEQYFGPGTRLTVT.

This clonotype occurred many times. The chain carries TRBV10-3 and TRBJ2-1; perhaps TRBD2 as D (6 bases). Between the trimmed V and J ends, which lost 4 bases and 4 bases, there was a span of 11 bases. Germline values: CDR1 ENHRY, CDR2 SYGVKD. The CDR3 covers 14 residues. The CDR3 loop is CAISASGPYNEQFF. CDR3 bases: TGTGCCATCAGTGCAAGCGGGCCGTACAATGAGCAGTTCTTC.

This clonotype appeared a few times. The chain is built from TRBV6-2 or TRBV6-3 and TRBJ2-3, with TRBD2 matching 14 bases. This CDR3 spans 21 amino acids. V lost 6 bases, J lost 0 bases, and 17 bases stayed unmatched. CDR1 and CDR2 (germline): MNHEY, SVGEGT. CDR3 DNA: TGTGCCAGCAGCTCCGCGTTAGGACTAGCGGGAGGTTTAGCGAGCACAGATACGCAGTATTTT. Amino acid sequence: CASSSALGLAGGLASTDTQYF.

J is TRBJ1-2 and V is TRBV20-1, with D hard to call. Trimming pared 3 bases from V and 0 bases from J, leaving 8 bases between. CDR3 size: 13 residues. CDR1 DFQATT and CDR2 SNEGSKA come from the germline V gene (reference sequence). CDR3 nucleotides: TGCAGTGCTAGTCCAGAGACTAACTATGGCTACACCTTC. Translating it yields CSASPETNYGYTF.

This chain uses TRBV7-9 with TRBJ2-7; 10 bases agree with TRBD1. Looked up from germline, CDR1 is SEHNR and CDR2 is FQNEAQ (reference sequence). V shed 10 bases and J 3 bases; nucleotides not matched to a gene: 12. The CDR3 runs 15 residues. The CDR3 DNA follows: TGTGCCACCCAAGACTCGACAGGGGGCGGCTACGAGCAGTACTTC. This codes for CATQDSTGGGYEQYF.

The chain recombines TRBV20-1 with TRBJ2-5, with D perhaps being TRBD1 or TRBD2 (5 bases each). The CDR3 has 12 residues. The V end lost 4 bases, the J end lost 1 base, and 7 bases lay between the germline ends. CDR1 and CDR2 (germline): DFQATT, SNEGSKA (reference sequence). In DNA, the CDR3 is TGCAGTGCTACCGGGGCCCAAGAGACCCAGTACTTC. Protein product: CSATGAQETQYF.

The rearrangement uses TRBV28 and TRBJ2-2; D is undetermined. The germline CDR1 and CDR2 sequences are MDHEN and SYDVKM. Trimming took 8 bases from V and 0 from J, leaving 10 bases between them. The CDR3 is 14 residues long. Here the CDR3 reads CASGSGTNTGELFF. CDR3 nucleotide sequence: TGTGCCAGCGGATCAGGAACGAACACCGGGGAGCTGTTTTTT.

The CDR3 protein is CASSQEGGQLYNEQFF. The CDR3 nucleotides read TGCGCCAGCAGCCAAGAGGGCGGGCAGCTATACAATGAGCAGTTCTTC. The chain is built from TRBV4-1 and TRBJ2-1, with D possibly matching TRBD2 (5 bases). Trimming stripped 0 bases from V and 4 bases from J, with 13 bases between. The CDR3 is 16 amino acids. Germline CDR1 and CDR2: MGHRA and YSYEKL.

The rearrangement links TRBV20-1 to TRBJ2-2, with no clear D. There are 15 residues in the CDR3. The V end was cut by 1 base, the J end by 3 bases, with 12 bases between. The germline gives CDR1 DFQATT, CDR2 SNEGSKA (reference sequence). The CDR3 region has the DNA TGCAGTGCTAGAGGGCAAGCCGAACACACCGGGGAGCTGTTTTTT. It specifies CSARGQAEHTGELFF.

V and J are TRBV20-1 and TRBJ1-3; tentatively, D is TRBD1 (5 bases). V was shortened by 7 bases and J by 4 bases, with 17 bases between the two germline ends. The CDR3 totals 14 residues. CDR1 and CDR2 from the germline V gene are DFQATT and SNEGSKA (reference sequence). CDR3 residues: CSGRGGMGGNTIYF. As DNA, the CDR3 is TGCAGTGGCCGTGGGGGGATGGGAGGAAACACCATATATTTT.

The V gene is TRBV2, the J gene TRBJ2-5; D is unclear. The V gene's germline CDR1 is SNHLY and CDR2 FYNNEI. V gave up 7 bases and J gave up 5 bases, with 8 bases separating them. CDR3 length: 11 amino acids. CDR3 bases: TGTGCCAGCACTCTCTGGGAGACCCAGTACTTC. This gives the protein CASTLWETQYF.

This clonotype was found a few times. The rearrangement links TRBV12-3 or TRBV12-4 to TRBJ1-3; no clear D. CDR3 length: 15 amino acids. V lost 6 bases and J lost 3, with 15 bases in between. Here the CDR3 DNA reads TGTGCCAGCAGGTCTCCGGGGTTGGGTGGAAACACCATATATTTT. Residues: CASRSPGLGGNTIYF.

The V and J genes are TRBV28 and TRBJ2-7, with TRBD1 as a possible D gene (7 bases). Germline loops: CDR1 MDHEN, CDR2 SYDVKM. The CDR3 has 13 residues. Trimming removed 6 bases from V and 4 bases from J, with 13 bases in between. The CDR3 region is CASRRDSLYEQYF. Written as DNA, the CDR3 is TGTGCCAGCAGGCGGGACAGCCTATACGAGCAGTACTTC.

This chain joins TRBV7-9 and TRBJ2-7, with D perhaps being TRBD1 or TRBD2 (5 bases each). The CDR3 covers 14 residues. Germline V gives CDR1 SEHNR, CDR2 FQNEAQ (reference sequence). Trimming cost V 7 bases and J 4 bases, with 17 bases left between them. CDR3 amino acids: CASNSQGDLYEQYF. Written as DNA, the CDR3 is TGTGCCAGCAACTCTCAGGGAGACCTGTACGAGCAGTACTTC.

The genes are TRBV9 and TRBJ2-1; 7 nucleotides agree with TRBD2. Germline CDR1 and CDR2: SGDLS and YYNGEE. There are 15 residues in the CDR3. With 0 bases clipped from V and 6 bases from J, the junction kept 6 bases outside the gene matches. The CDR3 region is CASSVGDGRGNEQFF. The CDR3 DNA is TGTGCCAGCAGCGTAGGGGATGGGAGGGGCAATGAGCAGTTCTTC.

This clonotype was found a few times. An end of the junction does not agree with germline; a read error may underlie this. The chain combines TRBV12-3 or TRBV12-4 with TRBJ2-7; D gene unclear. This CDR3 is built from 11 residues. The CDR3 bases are TGTGCCAGCAGTTTATCCGAACGGCGCGACTTC. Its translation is CASSLSERRDF.

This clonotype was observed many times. CDR3 nucleotide sequence: TGTGCCAGCAGCTTTTTTTCTGGTGGCCCTGGAAACACCATATATTTT. It specifies CASSFFSGGPGNTIYF. The chain carries TRBV7-9 and TRBJ1-3, with D hard to call. V lost 3 bases to trimming and J lost 2 bases, with 14 bases between them. This CDR3 is 16 amino acids long. The germline CDR1 and CDR2 sequences are SEHNR and FQNEAQ (reference sequence).

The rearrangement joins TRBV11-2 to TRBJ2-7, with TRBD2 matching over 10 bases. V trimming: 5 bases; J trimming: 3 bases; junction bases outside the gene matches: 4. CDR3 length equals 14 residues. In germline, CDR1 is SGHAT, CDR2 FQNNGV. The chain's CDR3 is CASSPLAGLYEQYF. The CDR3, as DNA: TGTGCCAGCAGCCCACTAGCGGGGCTCTACGAGCAGTACTTC. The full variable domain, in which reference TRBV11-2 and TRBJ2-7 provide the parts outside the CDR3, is EAGVAQSPRYKIIEKRQSVAFWCNPISGHATLYWYQQILGQGPKLLIQFQNNGVVDDSQLPKDRFSAERLKGVDSTLKIQPAKLEDSAVYLCASSPLAGLYEQYFGPGTRLTVT.

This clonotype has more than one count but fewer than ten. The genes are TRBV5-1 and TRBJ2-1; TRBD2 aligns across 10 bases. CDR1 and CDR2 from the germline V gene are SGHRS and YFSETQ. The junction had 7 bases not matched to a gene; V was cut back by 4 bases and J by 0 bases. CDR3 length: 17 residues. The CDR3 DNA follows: TGCGCCAGCAGCCCCGCTAGCGGGAGTACCTCCTACAATGAGCAGTTCTTC. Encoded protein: CASSPASGSTSYNEQFF.

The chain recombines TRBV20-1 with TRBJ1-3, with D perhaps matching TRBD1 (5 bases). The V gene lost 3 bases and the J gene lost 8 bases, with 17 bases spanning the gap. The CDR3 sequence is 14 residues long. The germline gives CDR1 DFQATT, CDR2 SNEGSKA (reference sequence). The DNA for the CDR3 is TGCAGTGCTAGCGGAAAAGAGGGGCCATACACCATATATTTT. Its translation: CSASGKEGPYTIYF.

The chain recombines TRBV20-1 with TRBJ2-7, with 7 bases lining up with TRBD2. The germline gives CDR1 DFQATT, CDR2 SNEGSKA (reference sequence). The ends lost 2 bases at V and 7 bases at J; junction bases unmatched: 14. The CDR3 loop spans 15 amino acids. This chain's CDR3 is CSARSIGSGPWEQYF. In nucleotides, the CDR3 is TGCAGTGCTAGATCGATAGGTAGCGGGCCCTGGGAGCAGTACTTC.

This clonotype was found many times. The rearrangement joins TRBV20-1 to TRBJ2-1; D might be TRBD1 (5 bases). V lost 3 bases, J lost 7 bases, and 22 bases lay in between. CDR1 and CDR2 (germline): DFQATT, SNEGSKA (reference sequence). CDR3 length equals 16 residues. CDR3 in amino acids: CSASAANRPLVNEQFF. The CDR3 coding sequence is TGCAGTGCTAGTGCCGCCAACAGGCCCCTTGTAAATGAGCAGTTCTTC.

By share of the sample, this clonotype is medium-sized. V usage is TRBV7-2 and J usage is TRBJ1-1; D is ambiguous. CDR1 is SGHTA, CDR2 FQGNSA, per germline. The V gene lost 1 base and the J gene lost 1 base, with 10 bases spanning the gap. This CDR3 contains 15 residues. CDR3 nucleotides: TGTGCCAGCAGCTTAGACCCCCATCGGAACACTGAAGCTTTCTTT. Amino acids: CASSLDPHRNTEAFF.